This TCR beta chain was documented in a study of T cells expressing NK-cell markers. Researchers built TCR beta cDNA using 5'RACE template switching with UMIs. Following a re-call of the 5' RACE reads, TCRdb has one entry per CDR3 protein and lacks DNA. The ten top clones account for more than 1.4%, within a sample of about 430,000 distinct CDR3 sequences. The CDR3 has 16 amino acids. CDR1 and CDR2 (germline): ENHRY, SYGVKD. This TCR came from a woman aged 50 to 65 in good health. This chain joins TRBV10-3 and TRBJ2-1; checking the TCRdb D call of TRBD1 is not possible without DNA. What was sequenced was blood T cells: a sorted CD56 or NKG2C T cell subset, CD4+ or CD8+ T cells, or bulk PBMC T cells (not recorded which). This CDR3 is CAISDPGTGSGNEQFF.